This T cell receptor (beta chain) was recovered during a study of CD8+ T cells in alopecia areata. Across the whole study: Treated patients took oral tofacitinib at 5 to 10 mg twice daily.

Samples from alopecia areata patients were lesional scalp punch biopsies and peripheral blood. The researchers isolated CD4+ and CD8+ T cells from PBMCs by sorting. As the sequencing template, cDNA was produced by extracting RNA and reverse transcribing it. TCRdb keeps only in-frame clones here, not all; method: immunoSEQ multiplex PCR. The table lists approximately 180,000 clones, 50% to 70% of them singletons. Overall study findings and caveats: Scalp sequencing also captures normal skin's resident alphabeta T cells.

This clone was observed many times. The antigen is undetermined. The sequencing here drew on CD4+ T cells sorted from blood, taken at week 0. This clonotype was obtained from a human donor with alopecia areata.

DNA for the CDR3: TGTGCCAGCAGCCAAGACGGATTGGGGGGCGAGCAGTACTTC. It is translated as CASSQDGLGGEQYF. The genes are TRBV4-2 and TRBJ2-7, with D possibly TRBD2 on 6 matching bases. The CDR3 loop spans 14 amino acids. V gave up 0 bases and J gave up 6 bases, with 12 bases separating them. The V gene's germline CDR1 is LGHNA and CDR2 YNFKEQ.